The sequence of this T cell receptor (beta chain) was determined in a study of blood T cells in healthy people across ages. General study results and limits: Versus aged donors, long-lived donors had higher diversity and more naive CD4+ cells.

This clonotype was observed at least ten times. Its antigen is not identified. Trimming took 6 bases from V and 5 from J; bases not matched to a gene: 14. This CDR3 contains 16 residues. The germline gives CDR1 MNHEY, CDR2 SMNVEV (reference sequence). In each sample, at least 6.5 million PBMCs were isolated. The extraction recovered at least 5.5 micrograms of total RNA per sample. Then a second PCR, running roughly 6 to 12 cycles, was carried out with a sample-barcoded 5' primer and a J-beta primer mix. One entry per CDR3 protein results from TCRdb running MiXCR on the 5' RACE reads. The sample holds about 630,000 distinct CDR3 sequences, over 20% seen once.

Sequencing was done on a sample of blood. The clonotype was recovered from a man between 65 and 85 years old in good health. V usage is TRBV27 and J usage is TRBJ2-7, with 9 bases fitting TRBD2. The CDR3 bases are TGTGCCAGCAGCCTCTTGTCCCCCGGACTAGCGAACGAGCAGTACTTC. Residues: CASSLLSPGLANEQYF.